The 18 T cell receptor beta chains below all came from one sample that was sequenced in a study of blood T cell repertoires in COVID-19. The assay was immunoSEQ multiplex PCR, and TCRdb's table has in-frame clones only and misses some. Seen here are fewer than 95,000 clones, 87% observed once, and the top ten hold 15%. The sample comprised peripheral blood. The receptors here all came from a male donor with acute or convalescent COVID-19.

The V and J genes are TRBV6-6 and TRBJ2-7; D may be TRBD2 (6 bases). Germline CDR1 MNHNY, CDR2 SVGAGI (reference sequence). This CDR3 comprises 13 residues. Trimming pared 6 bases from V and 3 bases from J, leaving 12 bases between. For the CDR3, the DNA is TGTGCCAGCAGGGATCTGGGAGGCTACGAGCAGTACTTC. It is translated as CASRDLGGYEQYF.

The gene calls are TRBV11-2 and TRBJ1-3, with D unresolved. Trimming cost V 8 bases and J 0 bases, with 17 bases left between them. CDR1 is SGHAT and CDR2 is FQNNGV in the germline V gene. This CDR3 spans 16 amino acids. The CDR3 DNA sequence: TGTGCCAGCGCCCTAAGCGCGGGCTACTCTGGAAACACCATATATTTT. Protein sequence: CASALSAGYSGNTIYF.

This chain joins TRBV12-3 or TRBV12-4 and TRBJ2-5; D remains ambiguous. The CDR3 sequence is 13 residues long. V was clipped by 6 bases and J by 5 bases, with 13 bases between them. Written as DNA, the CDR3 is TGTGCCAGCAGCCTCAACCTCAGGGAGACCCAGTACTTC. Its protein product is CASSLNLRETQYF.

The chain uses TRBV5-4 and TRBJ1-2; possibly TRBD1 for D (5 bases). The germline CDR1 and CDR2 sequences are SGHNT and YYREEE (reference sequence). Trimming took 7 bases from V and 6 from J, leaving 19 bases between them. The CDR3 spans 14 residues. CDR3 in DNA: TGTGCCAGCTTCAATCAGGGACTGCCCCATGGCTACACCTTC. Residues: CASFNQGLPHGYTF.

Details on this clone: The CDR3 end shows no conserved phenylalanine or tryptophan, and so a read error is likely. The DNA is left out, because the CDR3 cannot be placed on it with certainty; the CDR3 is given as TCRdb lists it. The chain combines TRBV7-2 with TRBJ1-4. From its first to its last residue, the CDR3 has 8 amino acids. CDR1 is SGHTA, CDR2 FQGNSA, per germline. The CDR3: CASSLSVV.

This clone showed up just a few times. This chain joins TRBV9 and TRBJ1-4; possible D gene TRBD1, 6 bases. Germline V lookup: CDR1 SGDLS, CDR2 YYNGEE. V lost 3 bases, J lost 2 bases, and 14 bases lay in between. This CDR3 has 16 residues. The CDR3 nucleotides are TGTGCCAGCAGCGCCGCTCCGGGGGGCACTAATGAAAAACTGTTTTTT. Translation: CASSAAPGGTNEKLFF.

This clone was detected only once. This chain uses TRBV18 with TRBJ1-1; D not resolved. Trimming cost V 3 bases and J 3 bases, with 8 bases left between them. The CDR3 length is 13 residues. Germline V gene data show CDR1 as KGHSH and CDR2 as LQKENI. CDR3 sequence (DNA): TGTGCCAGCTCACCGAGGAGGGACACTGAAGCTTTCTTT. Its protein is CASSPRRDTEAFF. Full variable domain (remainder filled in from reference TRBV18 and TRBJ1-1): NAGVMQNPRHLVRRRGQEARLRCSPMKGHSHVYWYRQLPEEGLKFMVYLQKENIIDESGMPKERFSAEFPKEGPSILRIQQVVRGDSAAYFCASSPRRDTEAFFGQGTRLTVV.

The J gene is TRBJ1-2, the V gene TRBV4-1; no firm D call. CDR1 MGHRA and CDR2 YSYEKL come from the germline V gene. V was trimmed by 0 bases and J by 8 bases, leaving 10 bases between them. CDR3 size: 13 residues. The CDR3 loop is CASSQDRGFGYTF. CDR3 nucleotides: TGCGCCAGCAGCCAAGATAGAGGGTTCGGCTACACCTTC.

The chain carries TRBV24-1 and TRBJ1-2, with D possibly being TRBD1 (5 bases). CDR3 length: 13 amino acids. Germline V lookup: CDR1 KGHDR, CDR2 SFDVKD. Trimming cost V 7 bases and J 6 bases, with 14 bases left between them. The CDR3 reads CATSDRVGHGYTF. CDR3 nucleotide sequence: TGTGCCACCAGCGATCGAGTGGGGCATGGCTACACCTTC.

V is TRBV2 and J is TRBJ2-1; D not certain. Trimming cost V 2 bases and J 5 bases, with 4 bases left between them. This CDR3 region has 12 residues. Germline lookup yields CDR1 SNHLY and CDR2 FYNNEI. CDR3 sequence (DNA): TGTGCCAGCAGTGAACCTAACAATGAGCAGTTCTTC. Its protein product is CASSEPNNEQFF.

Only one count was recorded for this clone. V gene TRBV5-4 combines with J gene TRBJ2-2; 7 bases fit TRBD2. CDR3 size: 16 residues. The germline gives CDR1 SGHNT, CDR2 YYREEE (reference sequence). V shed 1 base, J shed 3 bases, and the junction held 6 bases outside the gene matches. CDR3 amino acids: CASSLSAGVYTGELFF. DNA for the CDR3: TGTGCCAGCAGCTTGTCGGCGGGGGTGTACACCGGGGAGCTGTTTTTT.

The V and J genes are TRBV3-1 (or the pseudogene TRBV3-2) and TRBJ1-6; no firm D call. Germline CDR1 reads LGHDT; CDR2 reads YNNKEL (reference sequence). V was clipped by 1 base and J by 11 bases, with 18 bases between them. CDR3 length equals 16 residues. In DNA form, the CDR3 reads TGTGCCAGCAGCCAAGGACACCCCGCTCTGGGTCCACCCCTCCACTTT. Translation: CASSQGHPALGPPLHF.

The chain recombines TRBV6-5 with TRBJ2-5; 7 bases line up with TRBD1. CDR3 length: 13 residues. The germline gives CDR1 MNHEY, CDR2 SVGAGI. The V segment lost 11 bases and the J segment 2 bases; nucleotides outside the gene matches: 8. CDR3 coding DNA: TGTGCCGTACGGACAGGCGGGCAAGAGACCCAGTACTTC. Translated: CAVRTGGQETQYF.

The chain couples TRBV28 to TRBJ2-1; D might be TRBD1 (6 bases). Trimming cost V 8 bases and J 2 bases, with 16 bases left between them. The germline V gene encodes CDR1 MDHEN and CDR2 SYDVKM. The CDR3 length is 15 residues. The CDR3 DNA sequence: TGTGCCAGCCACCCCTCAGGGGTGGCCTACAATGAGCAGTTCTTC. It encodes CASHPSGVAYNEQFF.

This rearrangement joins TRBV18 to TRBJ2-7, with 10 positions matching TRBD2. J gave up 0 bases and V 6 bases, and 5 bases lay outside the gene matches. The CDR3 has 15 amino acids. Per germline, CDR1 KGHSH and CDR2 LQKENI. Written as DNA, the CDR3 is TGTGCCAGCTCGCCTAGCGGGGGCCTCTCCTACGAGCAGTACTTC. Its translation is CASSPSGGLSYEQYF.

This chain joins TRBV30 and TRBJ2-5; weak D call: TRBD1 (6 bases). CDR1 and CDR2 (germline): GTSNPN, SVGIG (reference sequence). Trimming cost V 3 bases and J 0 bases, with 14 bases left between them. This CDR3 is 15 amino acids long. The CDR3: CAWSPKTGNQETQYF. The CDR3 coding sequence is TGTGCCTGGAGCCCCAAGACAGGCAACCAAGAGACCCAGTACTTC. Combining the CDR3 with reference TRBV30 and TRBJ2-5 gives the whole variable domain SQTIHQWPATLVQPVGSPLSLECTVEGTSNPNLYWYRQAAGRGLQLLFYSVGIGQISSEVPQNLSASRPQDRQFILSSKKLLLSDSGFYLCAWSPKTGNQETQYFGPGTRLLVL.

V and J are TRBV30 and TRBJ1-2; 9 bases are a match to TRBD1. After removal of 4 bases from V and 6 bases from J, the junction contained 3 bases not matched to a gene. Germline V gives CDR1 GTSNPN, CDR2 SVGIG (reference sequence). The CDR3 has 12 residues. CDR3 DNA: TGTGCCTGGAACCGGGACAGGGATGGCTACACCTTC. Its protein product is CAWNRDRDGYTF.

The chain couples TRBV7-2 to TRBJ1-1, with TRBD1 matching over 7 bases. CDR3 size: 16 residues. V lost 3 bases to trimming and J lost 5 bases; unmatched junction nucleotides: 12. Germline CDR1 and CDR2: SGHTA and FQGNSA. CDR3 in amino acids: CASSFQGVAGGTEAFF. The CDR3 nucleotides read TGTGCCAGCAGCTTTCAGGGGGTGGCCGGTGGGACTGAAGCTTTCTTT.